Listed below are T cell receptor beta chains from one sample, sequenced in a study of blood T cell repertoires in COVID-19. Profiling relied on immunoSEQ multiplex PCR, and the TCRdb table lists in-frame clones only, not all of them. Of about 100,000 clones in the sample, 91% were seen once. The sample taken for sequencing was peripheral blood. Source of these receptors: a man in his fifties or sixties with active COVID-19. Each CDR3 is given without its conserved first and last residue.

v_call	j_call	cdr3_length	cdr3_aa
TRBV2	TRBJ1-1	9	ASRLETEAF
TRBV7-9	TRBJ2-5	13	ASSLAEVGGETQY
TRBV19	TRBJ2-1	11	ASPQGCYNEQF
TRBV6-5	TRBJ1-4	11	ASRTGFYEKLF
TRBV28	TRBJ2-7	13	ASSSRDGTSNEQY
TRBV3-1/TRBV3-2	TRBJ2-7	15	ASSRGTSGVLSYEQY
TRBV3-1/TRBV3-2	TRBJ1-1	12	ASTLGTANTEAF
TRBV4-1	TRBJ1-5	13	ASSQVGRGLQPQH
TRBV25-1	TRBJ1-4	13	ASSEYRQGSEKLF
TRBV4-2	TRBJ2-3	17	ASSQLKPLADASTDTQY
TRBV27	TRBJ2-1	14	ASSPLGQGNHNEQF
TRBV11-2	TRBJ1-3	10	ASSQIGNTIY
TRBV7-9	TRBJ2-3	12	ASSPHFSTDTQY
TRBV19	TRBJ1-3	12	ASSTQGAGNTIY
TRBV2	TRBJ2-1	13	ASRAGLAGGNEQF
TRBV7-2	TRBJ2-5	12	ASSLAGPRETQY
TRBV13	TRBJ1-1	13	ASGHDTGMNTEAF
TRBV25-1	TRBJ2-4	13	ASSLKHGGRNIQY
TRBV15	TRBJ1-2	15	ATSRDGLRTGGGGYT
TRBV18	TRBJ1-1	13	ASSPGQGMPTEAF
TRBV11-3	TRBJ2-1	14	ASRHKSSGILGEQF
TRBV6-5	TRBJ1-2	11	ASKVLPRYGYT
TRBV19	TRBJ2-6	17	ASSIARGQGASGANVLT
TRBV2	TRBJ2-5	12	ASRRVDLQETQY
TRBV28	TRBJ2-3	13	ASSIAGGEGDTQY
TRBV4-1	TRBJ1-2	12	ASSPSGALDGYT
TRBV7-9	TRBJ1-1	14	ASSLLDAGWDTEAF
TRBV7-9	TRBJ1-4	13	ASSGLADQWEKLF
TRBV5-1	TRBJ1-1	14	ASSLGTGHLGTEAF
TRBV19	TRBJ2-2	14	ASSIGNLGYTGELF
TRBV15	TRBJ2-4	14	ATSRDGTGTKNIQY
TRBV5-4	TRBJ1-2	10	ASSALTDGYT
TRBV3-1/TRBV3-2	TRBJ1-1	11	ASSQAPGTEAF
TRBV5-4	TRBJ2-5	12	ASSPPGVDKTQY
TRBV9	TRBJ1-6	11	ASSERSNSPLH
TRBV7-7	TRBJ2-5	13	ASSPRGVPVETQY
TRBV5-1	TRBJ2-5	13	ASSLVSGHEQTQY
TRBV2	TRBJ2-5	12	ASSALTGQETQY
TRBV5-5	TRBJ1-6	13	ASGGGQGARSPLH
TRBV5-1	TRBJ2-3	14	ASSSGLARGTDTQY
TRBV30	TRBJ2-1	13	AWRGDYLHDNEQF
TRBV9	TRBJ2-7	11	ASSVGTGGEQY
TRBV7-9	TRBJ2-1	12	ASTARGKDNEQF
TRBV6-5	TRBJ1-1	11	ASSPRGNTEAF
TRBV7-2	TRBJ1-3	13	ASSLSGQGGNTIY
TRBV19	TRBJ1-3	13	ASSIGKSSGNTIY
TRBV28	TRBJ1-2	11	ASSLYPSGGYT
TRBV7-2	TRBJ2-1	15	ASSLIPGGLGYNEQF
TRBV11-2	TRBJ1-1	17	ASSLRRSRRAGEDTEAF
TRBV5-1	TRBJ2-7	12	ASSSHRGDYEQY